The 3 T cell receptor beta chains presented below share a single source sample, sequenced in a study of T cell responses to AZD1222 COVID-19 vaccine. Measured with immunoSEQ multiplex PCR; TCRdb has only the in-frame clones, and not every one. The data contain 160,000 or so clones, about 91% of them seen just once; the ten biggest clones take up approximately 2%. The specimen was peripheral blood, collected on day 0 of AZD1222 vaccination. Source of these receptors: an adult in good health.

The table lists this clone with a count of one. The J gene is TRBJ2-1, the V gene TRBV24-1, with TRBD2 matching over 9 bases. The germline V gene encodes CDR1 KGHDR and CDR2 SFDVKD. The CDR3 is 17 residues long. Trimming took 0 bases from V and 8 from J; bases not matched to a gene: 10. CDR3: CATSDLSAGGSWDEQFF. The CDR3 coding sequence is TGTGCCACCAGTGATTTGTCCGCGGGAGGGTCTTGGGATGAGCAGTTCTTC.

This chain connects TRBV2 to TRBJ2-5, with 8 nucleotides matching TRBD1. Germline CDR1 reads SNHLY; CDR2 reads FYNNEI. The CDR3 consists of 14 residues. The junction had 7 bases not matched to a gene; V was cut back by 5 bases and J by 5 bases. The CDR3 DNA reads TGTGCCAGCAGTCCTGGGACAGGAAGGGAGACCCAGTACTTC. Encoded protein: CASSPGTGRETQYF.

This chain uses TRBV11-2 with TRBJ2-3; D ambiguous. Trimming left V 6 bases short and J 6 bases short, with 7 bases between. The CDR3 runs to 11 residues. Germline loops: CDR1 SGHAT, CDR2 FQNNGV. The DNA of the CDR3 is TGTGCCAGCAGGATTGGGGATACGCAGTATTTT. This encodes CASRIGDTQYF. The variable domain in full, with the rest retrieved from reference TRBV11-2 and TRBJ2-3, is EAGVAQSPRYKIIEKRQSVAFWCNPISGHATLYWYQQILGQGPKLLIQFQNNGVVDDSQLPKDRFSAERLKGVDSTLKIQPAKLEDSAVYLCASRIGDTQYFGPGTRLTVL.